A selection of T cell receptor beta chains follows, all from one sample in a study of beta chain features in type 1 diabetes. TCRdb's table, derived via immunoSEQ multiplex PCR, lists solely in-frame clones and lacks some. Among about 350,000 clones listed, 15% to 20% were seen once. Sequencing used naive CD4+ T cells from blood. The receptors here all came from a woman aged 18-29 years in good health. CDR3s include the opening cysteine and the closing phenylalanine or tryptophan. Each record gives: J gene, clone size, D gene, V gene, CDR3 protein, CDR3 DNA. D genes are given only for firm matches. The size entry is marked missing in some rows and otherwise reads once, few, many or a size class.

>TRBJ2-7|few|.|TRBV7-2
CASSSTGTLLHF
TGTGCCAGCAGCTCCACCGGGACTCTGCTGCATTTC
>TRBJ2-1|few|TRBD2|TRBV5-1
CASSIPSGSGNEQFF
TGCGCCAGCAGCATCCCTAGCGGGAGTGGCAATGAGCAGTTCTTC
>TRBJ1-2|few|.|TRBV6-5
CASSYSRNYGYTF
TGTGCCAGCAGTTACAGCAGGAACTATGGCTACACCTTC
>TRBJ2-3|few|TRBD2|TRBV7-9
CASSGRTSGSFSDTQYF
TGTGCCAGCAGCGGGCGGACTAGCGGGAGTTTCTCAGATACGCAGTATTTT
>TRBJ2-1|.|TRBD2|TRBV30
CAWSDRDYQGDYYNEQFF
TGTGCCTGGAGTGACCGGGACTACCAGGGTGACTACTACAATGAGCAGTTCTTC
>TRBJ2-6|.|.|TRBV30
CAWSIFFPGANVLTF
TGTGCCTGGAGTATCTTTTTCCCTGGGGCCAACGTCCTGACTTTC
>TRBJ2-1|.|TRBD2|TRBV7-2
CASSLHSGGYEQFF
TGTGCCAGCAGCTTGCACAGCGGGGGTTATGAGCAGTTCTTC
>TRBJ1-2|.|.|TRBV11-2
CASSYDRNYGYTF
TGTGCCAGCAGCTATGACAGAAACTATGGCTACACCTTC
>TRBJ2-7|.|.|TRBV7-6
CASSLGSPGGPYEQYF
TGTGCCAGCAGCTTAGGATCACCCGGAGGTCCCTACGAGCAGTACTTC
>TRBJ2-3|few|TRBD2|TRBV25-1
CASSPGLAVDTQYF
TGTGCCAGCAGTCCGGGACTAGCAGTAGATACGCAGTATTTT
>TRBJ2-1|.|TRBD1|TRBV5-4
CASSFPGTAYNEQFF
TGTGCCAGCAGCTTTCCCGGGACAGCATACAATGAGCAGTTCTTC
>TRBJ2-3|.|.|TRBV9
CASSVSGGRTDTQYF
TGTGCCAGCAGCGTTTCGGGGGGCCGCACAGATACGCAGTATTTT
>TRBJ1-1|.|.|TRBV19
CASSSARLMNTEAFF
TGTGCCAGTAGTAGCGCGAGGTTAATGAACACTGAAGCTTTCTTT
>TRBJ2-7|few|.|TRBV2
CASTVLNEQYF
TGTGCCAGCACCGTTCTAAACGAGCAGTACTTC
>TRBJ1-2|.|.|TRBV10-3
CAISNQALDGYTF
TGTGCCATCAGTAACCAGGCTTTAGATGGCTACACCTTC
>TRBJ2-4|few|.|TRBV28
CASSLTQGQNIQYF
TGTGCCAGCAGTTTGACACAGGGCCAAAACATTCAGTACTTC
>TRBJ1-5|.|.|TRBV30
CAWSTVGRGPQHF
TGTGCCTGGAGTACAGTAGGGAGAGGGCCCCAGCATTTT
>TRBJ1-6|few|.|TRBV7-2
CASSVRGVDSPLHF
TGTGCCAGCAGCGTGCGGGGGGTTGATTCACCCCTCCACTTT
>TRBJ2-7|.|TRBD1|TRBV7-2
CASSRWTGNYIEQYF
TGTGCCAGCAGCCGGTGGACAGGGAATTACATCGAGCAGTACTTC
>TRBJ2-2|.|TRBD1|TRBV6-6
CASSYSGQGTGELFF
TGTGCCAGCAGTTACTCGGGACAGGGGACCGGGGAGCTGTTTTTT
>TRBJ2-2|few|TRBD1|TRBV2
CASSDSQGAGTGELFF
TGTGCCAGCAGTGATTCTCAGGGGGCTGGCACCGGGGAGCTGTTTTTT
>TRBJ1-1|.|.|TRBV18
CASSLSDQGIGGSTEAFF
TGTGCCAGCTCACTTTCCGATCAGGGGATCGGGGGGAGCACTGAAGCTTTCTTT
>TRBJ2-7|.|.|TRBV10-3
CAISGTVPPYEQYF
TGTGCCATCAGTGGGACAGTACCTCCCTACGAGCAGTACTTC
>TRBJ1-1|few|TRBD1|TRBV7-3
CASSLTGVGTEAFF
TGTGCCAGCAGCTTGACAGGGGTAGGAACTGAAGCTTTCTTT
>TRBJ1-1|few|TRBD1|TRBV4-1
CASSRAGRGETGFFGAFF
TGCGCCAGCAGCCGAGCCGGAAGGGGGGAGACAGGGTTTTTTGGAGCTTTCTTT
>TRBJ2-1|.|.|TRBV7-2
CASSLNRDNEQFF
TGTGCCAGCAGCTTGAACAGGGACAATGAGCAGTTCTTC
>TRBJ2-1|few|TRBD1|TRBV5-6
CASGRTGSNEQFF
TGTGCCAGCGGGAGGACAGGGTCGAATGAGCAGTTCTTC
>TRBJ1-2|few|TRBD1|TRBV5-4
CATNGQGRHGYTF
TGTGCGACAAATGGACAGGGACGGCATGGCTACACCTTC
>TRBJ1-2|few|.|TRBV2
CASSVGASGYTF
TGTGCCAGCAGTGTAGGGGCCAGTGGCTACACCTTC
>TRBJ1-6|few|.|TRBV30
CAWQGVDSPLHF
TGTGCCTGGCAAGGGGTTGATTCACCCCTCCACTTT
>TRBJ2-5|.|.|TRBV11-1
CASSLFPQETQYF
TGTGCCAGCAGCTTATTCCCGCAAGAGACCCAGTACTTC
>TRBJ1-2|few|.|TRBV7-2
CASSPDMDYGYTF
TGTGCCAGCAGCCCCGACATGGACTATGGCTACACCTTC
>TRBJ2-1|.|TRBD2|TRBV4-2
CASSQVGLAGVYEQFF
TGTGCCAGCAGCCAAGTGGGACTAGCGGGAGTGTATGAGCAGTTCTTC
>TRBJ1-2|few|.|TRBV6-1
CASSEQGVSFGGYTF
TGTGCCAGCAGTGAACAAGGGGTCTCCTTCGGTGGCTACACCTTC
>TRBJ2-1|few|TRBD2|TRBV4-1
CASSQGTSGSNEQFF
TGCGCCAGCAGCCAAGGGACTAGCGGGAGCAATGAGCAGTTCTTC
>TRBJ1-2|few|.|TRBV7-9
CASSPRYGYTF
TGTGCCAGCAGTCCTCGTTATGGCTACACCTTC
>TRBJ2-3|.|TRBD1|TRBV9
CASSAQGGTQYF
TGTGCCAGCAGCGCACAGGGGGGTACGCAGTATTTT
>TRBJ2-1|.|.|TRBV5-1
CASSLGLDYHNEQFF
TGCGCCAGCAGCTTGGGACTAGATTACCACAATGAGCAGTTCTTC
>TRBJ2-2|few|.|TRBV7-2
CAGTRGGHTGELFF
TGTGCCGGAACCAGGGGTGGGCACACCGGGGAGCTGTTTTTT
>TRBJ2-3|few|.|TRBV9
CASSGGVSSTDTQYF
TGTGCCAGCAGCGGAGGAGTTTCTAGCACAGATACGCAGTATTTT
>TRBJ1-1|few|.|TRBV5-1
CASSPEGRTEAFF
TGCGCCAGCAGCCCGGAGGGCCGCACTGAAGCTTTCTTT
>TRBJ2-5|.|.|TRBV2
CASSPLPGLPYF
TGTGCCAGCAGTCCACTACCGGGACTTCCCTACTTC
>TRBJ2-3|.|TRBD1|TRBV2
CAGLRDRGGTDTQYF
TGTGCCGGTCTCCGGGACAGGGGCGGCACAGATACGCAGTATTTT
>TRBJ2-2|few|.|TRBV9
CASSNGGATAGELFF
TGTGCCAGCAGCAATGGGGGGGCGACAGCCGGGGAGCTGTTTTTT
>TRBJ1-2|few|.|TRBV30
CAWSVGGDGYTF
TGTGCCTGGAGTGTCGGAGGGGATGGCTACACCTTC
>TRBJ2-1|few|TRBD1|TRBV29-1
CSVVGTGIDEQFF
TGCAGCGTTGTGGGGACAGGGATCGATGAGCAGTTCTTC
>TRBJ1-1|.|.|TRBV5-1
CASSIGQSMNTEAFF
TGCGCCAGCAGCATCGGACAGAGCATGAACACTGAAGCTTTCTTT
>TRBJ2-5|.|.|TRBV20-1
CRATYQETQYF
TGCAGGGCAACGTACCAAGAGACCCAGTACTTC
>TRBJ2-1|few|.|TRBV18
CASSPPGTLEQFF
TGTGCCAGCTCACCACCCGGGACACTTGAGCAGTTCTTC
>TRBJ2-7|.|.|TRBV6-1
CASLQGLANEQYF
TGTGCCAGCTTGCAGGGTTTGGCGAACGAGCAGTACTTC
>TRBJ1-1|.|TRBD1|TRBV19
CASSLRQGQNTEAFF
TGTGCCAGTAGCCTACGACAGGGACAGAACACTGAAGCTTTCTTT
>TRBJ2-7|.|TRBD2|TRBV5-4
CASSLAGLAGAREQYF
TGTGCCAGCAGCTTGGCCGGACTAGCGGGGGCGAGGGAGCAGTACTTC
>TRBJ1-3|.|TRBD1|TRBV5-1
CASSLGDRGFGNTIYF
TGCGCCAGCAGCTTAGGGGACAGGGGATTTGGAAACACCATATATTTT
>TRBJ2-3|.|TRBD2|TRBV5-1
CASSRTSGLDTQYF
TGCGCCAGCAGTCGGACTAGCGGGCTAGATACGCAGTATTTT
>TRBJ2-7|.|.|TRBV4-1
CASSQDAPGVGQYF
TGCGCCAGCAGCCAAGATGCACCAGGGGTTGGGCAGTACTTC
>TRBJ2-5|few|.|TRBV15
CATSRGTPGETQYF
TGTGCCACCAGCAGAGGGACACCTGGAGAGACCCAGTACTTC
>TRBJ2-3|.|TRBD2|TRBV5-1
CASSGGTSTDTQYF
TGCGCCAGCAGCGGTGGGACTAGTACAGATACGCAGTATTTT